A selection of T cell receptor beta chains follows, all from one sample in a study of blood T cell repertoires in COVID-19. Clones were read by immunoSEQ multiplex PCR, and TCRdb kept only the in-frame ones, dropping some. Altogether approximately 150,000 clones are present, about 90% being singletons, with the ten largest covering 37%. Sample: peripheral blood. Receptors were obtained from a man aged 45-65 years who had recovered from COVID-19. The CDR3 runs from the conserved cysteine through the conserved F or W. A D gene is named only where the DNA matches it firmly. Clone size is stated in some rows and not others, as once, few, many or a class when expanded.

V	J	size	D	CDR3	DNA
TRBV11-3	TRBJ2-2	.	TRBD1	CASSPAEQGARSGELFF	TGTGCCAGCAGCCCTGCGGAACAGGGGGCTCGATCCGGGGAGCTGTTTTTT
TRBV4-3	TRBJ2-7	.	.	CASSPVVGAYEQYF	TGCGCCAGCAGCCCTGTGGTCGGGGCCTACGAGCAGTACTTC
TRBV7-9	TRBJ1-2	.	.	CASSLAEVANYGYTF	TGTGCCAGCAGCTTAGCCGAGGTAGCTAACTATGGCTACACCTTC
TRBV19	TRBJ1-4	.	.	CASSSQFATNEKLFF	TGTGCCAGTAGTAGCCAGTTTGCAACTAATGAAAAACTGTTTTTT
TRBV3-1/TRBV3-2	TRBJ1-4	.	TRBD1	CASSRRQGGSTNEKLFF	TGTGCCAGCAGCCGCCGACAGGGTGGTTCAACTAATGAAAAACTGTTTTTT
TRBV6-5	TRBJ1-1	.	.	CASSSRDGATEAFF	TGTGCCAGCAGTTCCAGGGATGGGGCCACTGAAGCTTTCTTT
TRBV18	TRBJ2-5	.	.	CASSPNRAAETQYF	TGTGCCAGCTCACCAAACAGGGCGGCAGAGACCCAGTACTTC
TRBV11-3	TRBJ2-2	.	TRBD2	CASRRGGLELFF	TGTGCCAGCAGGCGGGGGGGCTTGGAGCTGTTTTTT
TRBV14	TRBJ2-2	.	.	CASSPLRGVSGELFF	TGTGCCAGCAGCCCATTACGGGGAGTCTCCGGGGAGCTGTTTTTT
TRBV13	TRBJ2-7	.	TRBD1	CASSLYRGHEQYF	TGTGCCAGCAGCTTGTACAGGGGCCACGAGCAGTACTTC
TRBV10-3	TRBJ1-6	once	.	CAISEKQGPSSYNSPLHF	TGTGCCATCAGTGAGAAACAGGGACCGAGCTCCTATAATTCACCCCTCCACTTT
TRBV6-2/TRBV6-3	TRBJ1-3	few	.	CASSYEGAASGNTIYF	TGTGCCAGCAGTTACGAAGGGGCTGCCTCTGGAAACACCATATATTTT
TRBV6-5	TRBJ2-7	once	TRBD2	CASRKTSKGYEQYF	TGTGCCAGCAGAAAGACTAGCAAAGGGTACGAGCAGTACTTC
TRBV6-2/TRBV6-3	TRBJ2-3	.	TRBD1	CASSYHGQGASDTQYF	TGTGCCAGCAGTTACCATGGACAGGGGGCCTCAGATACGCAGTATTTT
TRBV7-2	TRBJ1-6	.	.	CASSLPPRNSPLHF	TGTGCCAGCAGCTTACCCCCCAGGAATTCACCCCTCCACTTT
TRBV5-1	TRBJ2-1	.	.	CASSWTDPTYNEQFF	TGCGCCAGCAGCTGGACAGACCCAACCTACAATGAGCAGTTCTTC
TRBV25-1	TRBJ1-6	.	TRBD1	CASSERTGDVSPLHF	TGTGCCAGCAGTGAAAGGACAGGGGATGTTTCACCCCTCCACTTT
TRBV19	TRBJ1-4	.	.	CASSIVLARTNEKLFF	TGTGCCAGTAGTATAGTTTTGGCACGAACTAATGAAAAACTGTTTTTT
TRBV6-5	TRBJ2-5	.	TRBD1	CASRGQGQETQYF	TGTGCCAGCAGAGGACAGGGTCAAGAGACCCAGTACTTC
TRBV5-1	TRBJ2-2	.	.	CASRGTSNTGELFF	TGCGCCAGCAGAGGGACATCGAACACCGGGGAGCTGTTTTTT
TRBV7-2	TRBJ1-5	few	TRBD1	CASSAGTGGHYQHF	TGTGCCAGCAGCGCCGGGACAGGCGGACATTACCAGCATTTT
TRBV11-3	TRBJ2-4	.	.	CASSLRTAIAKNIQYF	TGTGCCAGCAGTTTACGGACAGCGATAGCCAAAAACATTCAGTACTTC
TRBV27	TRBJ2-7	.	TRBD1	CASSSPTGGPYEQYF	TGTGCCAGCAGTTCCCCGACAGGGGGCCCCTACGAGCAGTACTTC
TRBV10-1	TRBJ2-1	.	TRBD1	CASSEPGQNNEQFF	TGCGCCAGCAGTGAGCCGGGACAGAACAATGAGCAGTTCTTC
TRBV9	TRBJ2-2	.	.	CASSSGANTGELFF	TGTGCCAGCAGCTCGGGGGCGAACACCGGGGAGCTGTTTTTT
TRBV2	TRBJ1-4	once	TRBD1	CAGRTGNNEKLFF	TGTGCCGGGAGGACAGGGAATAATGAAAAACTGTTTTTT
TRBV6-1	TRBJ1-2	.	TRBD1	CASNYGDSGYGYTF	TGTGCCAGCAACTATGGGGACAGCGGCTATGGCTACACCTTC
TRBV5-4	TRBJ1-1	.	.	CASSSPGAADTEAFF	TGTGCCAGCAGCTCGCCAGGGGCGGCAGACACTGAAGCTTTCTTT
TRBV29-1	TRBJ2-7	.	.	CSVVPPSGEQYF	TGCAGCGTTGTGCCACCCTCGGGGGAGCAGTACTTC
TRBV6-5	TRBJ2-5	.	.	CASSDSWGGAETQYF	TGTGCCAGCAGTGACTCCTGGGGGGGGGCGGAGACCCAGTACTTC
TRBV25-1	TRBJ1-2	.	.	CASRQHYGYTF	TGTGCCAGCAGACAGCACTATGGCTACACCTTC
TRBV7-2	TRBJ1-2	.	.	CASGRDYGYTF	TGTGCCAGCGGCAGGGACTATGGCTACACCTTC
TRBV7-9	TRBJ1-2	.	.	CASSLGGGGYTF	TGTGCCAGCAGCTTAGGGGGCGGCGGCTACACCTTC
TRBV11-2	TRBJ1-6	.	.	CASSKRQLSNSPLHF	TGTGCCAGCAGCAAGCGACAGCTTAGTAATTCACCCCTCCACTTT
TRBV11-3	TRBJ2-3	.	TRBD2	CASSSRLANTDTQYF	TGTGCCAGCAGCTCCCGACTAGCTAACACAGATACGCAGTATTTT
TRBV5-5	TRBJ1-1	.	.	CASSAPGTWNTEAFF	TGTGCCAGCAGCGCACCCGGGACTTGGAACACTGAAGCTTTCTTT
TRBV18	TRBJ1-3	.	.	CASSPGGQSSGNTIYF	TGTGCCAGCTCACCCGGGGGGCAGAGCTCTGGAAACACCATATATTTT
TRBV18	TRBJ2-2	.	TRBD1	CASSPRSDRAGTGELFF	TGTGCCAGCTCACCACGTAGCGACAGGGCGGGCACCGGGGAGCTGTTTTTT
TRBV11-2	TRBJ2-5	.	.	CASSLGTRRYQETQYF	TGTGCCAGCAGCTTAGGTACCAGGAGGTACCAAGAGACCCAGTACTTC
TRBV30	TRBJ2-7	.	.	CAWGRGLTYEQYF	TGTGCCTGGGGGAGGGGGTTGACCTACGAGCAGTACTTC
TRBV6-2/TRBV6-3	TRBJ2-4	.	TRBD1	CASSKRQGLAETDIQYF	TGTGCCAGCAGTAAAAGACAGGGGCTGGCGGAGACGGACATTCAGTACTTC
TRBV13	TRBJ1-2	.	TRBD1	CASSIPPGQITDAGYTF	TGTGCCAGCAGCATCCCTCCGGGACAGATTACTGACGCTGGCTACACCTTC
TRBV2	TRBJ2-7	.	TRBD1	CASRGPGQPISYEQYF	TGTGCCAGCAGGGGACCGGGACAGCCGATTTCCTACGAGCAGTACTTC
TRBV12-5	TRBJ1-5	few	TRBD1	CASGPGTGNQPQHF	TGTGCTAGTGGTCCCGGGACAGGGAATCAGCCCCAGCATTTT
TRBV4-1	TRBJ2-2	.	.	CASSQGRGIGRGTGGELFF	TGCGCCAGCAGCCAAGGGCGAGGGATTGGCAGGGGCACGGGAGGGGAGCTGTTTTTT
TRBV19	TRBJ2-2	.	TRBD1	CASSTGQGAANTGELFF	TGTGCCAGTAGTACTGGACAGGGGGCGGCGAACACCGGGGAGCTGTTTTTT
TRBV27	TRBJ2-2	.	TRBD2	CASSYYGTSGGPLANTGELFF	TGTGCCAGCAGTTACTACGGGACTAGCGGGGGGCCCCTAGCGAACACCGGGGAGCTGTTTTTT
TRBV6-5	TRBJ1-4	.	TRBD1	CASSKQGENEKLFF	TGTGCCAGCAGTAAACAGGGGGAGAATGAAAAACTGTTTTTT
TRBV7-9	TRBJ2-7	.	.	CASSQASREQYF	TGTGCCAGCAGCCAGGCGTCGCGTGAGCAGTACTTC
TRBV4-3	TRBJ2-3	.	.	CASSQAPGQSTDTQYF	TGCGCCAGCAGCCAGGCCCCCGGACAGTCCACAGATACGCAGTATTTT